This TCR beta chain was sequenced in a study of identical twins. After removal of 3 bases from V and 4 bases from J, the junction contained 4 bases not matched to a gene. Germline CDR1 SGDLS, CDR2 YYNGEE. The CDR3 sequence is 15 residues long. A remark on this clonotype: Its antigen remains unknown.

General study findings and limits: Clonotypes of the beta chain that were abundant in cord blood carried fewer insertions (memory repertoires showed none). Within beta out-of-frame sequences, the excess sharing observed between twins was weaker. Out-of-frame sharing of TCR alpha in monozygotic twins was underestimated by models.

Each CDR3 protein gets one entry after TCRdb re-called the 5' RACE reads with MiXCR. The data hold under 300,000 distinct CDR3 sequences, with around 8.3% observed a single time. These data are also associated with another study on yellow fever vaccine responses in identical twins.

V and J are TRBV9 and TRBJ2-2; 9 bases agree with TRBD1. Sequencing used CD8+ T cells sorted from blood. The sequence was collected from a woman between 18 and 29 years old in good health. CDR3 sequence reads: CASSAGTGFTGELFF. The DNA of the CDR3 is TGTGCCAGCAGCGCTGGGACAGGGTTCACCGGGGAGCTGTTTTTT.